This T cell receptor beta chain was sequenced for a study of control samples from healthy donors and cancer patients. Profiled with immunoSEQ multiplex PCR; TCRdb holds only in-frame clones, not every one. The sample yields roughly 80,000 clones, roughly 89% seen once. The receptor's source is a woman aged 55-69 years with head and neck cancer. Sequencing was performed on PBMCs.

In DNA form, the CDR3 reads TGCGCCAGCAGCTTTACTAGCGGGAGAACAGATACGCAGTATTTT. Its translation: CASSFTSGRTDTQYF. The chain is built from TRBV4-1 and TRBJ2-3; 11 nucleotides match TRBD2. This CDR3 is built from 15 residues. Germline CDR1 and CDR2: MGHRA and YSYEKL. Germline trimming cut 5 bases from V and 3 bases from J; bases unmatched to any gene: 4.